Shown below are 21 T cell receptor beta chains from a single sample sequenced in a study of regulatory T cells in long-lasting Graves disease. Arm-PCR with iRepertoire HTBI primers amplified the CDR3 regions for these TCR beta libraries. A single record per CDR3 protein comes from TCRdb applying MiXCR to the multiplex PCR reads. The table records 300,000 to 400,000 distinct CDR3 sequences, approximately 15% of them present only once. Time point noted: newly diagnosed GD, antithyroid drugs for less than 3 months. Extracted RNA from PBMCs served as the source of the TCR library. This sample also appeared in a second study, on T cells in Graves' hyperthyroidism and ophthalmopathy.

The material sequenced was peripheral blood mononuclear cells (PBMCs), taken at new diagnosis, from a patient treated with antithyroid drugs. These receptors originate from a man aged 40-55 years with Graves disease.

In this sample, this clonotype turned up many times. This chain connects TRBV12-3 or TRBV12-4 to TRBJ1-5; D gene uncertain. V lost 3 bases and J lost 5, with 5 bases in between. The CDR3 loop spans 12 amino acids. The CDR3 coding sequence is TGTGCCAGCAGTTTGGTGGATCAGCCCCAGCATTTT. Translation gives CASSLVDQPQHF.

This clonotype was counted many times. The V call is TRBV7-2, the J call TRBJ2-7; D possibly uses TRBD1 or TRBD2 (5 bases each). V lost 2 bases and J lost 3, with 14 bases in between. The CDR3 spans 15 residues. Germline CDR1 and CDR2: SGHTA and FQGNSA. The CDR3 sequence: CASSLYRNGGYEQYF. The CDR3 coding sequence is TGTGCCAGCAGCTTATACAGGAATGGGGGCTACGAGCAGTACTTC.

This clonotype has a handful of counts. The V gene is TRBV11-2, the J gene TRBJ2-3; 8 nucleotides agree with TRBD2. The CDR3 consists of 15 residues. The germline V gene encodes CDR1 SGHAT and CDR2 FQNNGV. V lost 2 bases and J lost 1; bases outside the gene matches: 2. CDR3 sequence: CASSLRGGRTDTQYF. As DNA, the CDR3 is TGTGCCAGCAGCTTACGGGGGGGACGCACAGATACGCAGTATTTT.

V and J are TRBV7-2 and TRBJ2-7, with TRBD2 identical over 8 bases. V gave up 2 bases and J gave up 3 bases; unmatched junction bases: 6. Germline V gene sequence: CDR1 SGHTA, CDR2 FQGNSA. This CDR3 contains 15 residues. The chain's CDR3 is CASSLLAGTGYEQYF. The CDR3 DNA follows: TGTGCCAGCAGCTTATTAGCGGGAACAGGCTACGAGCAGTACTTC.

This clonotype appeared many times. This sequence joins TRBV20-1 and TRBJ1-5; D gene ambiguous. Germline CDR1 reads DFQATT; CDR2 reads SNEGSKA (reference sequence). V gave up 4 bases and J gave up 0 bases, with 7 bases separating them. There are 13 residues in the CDR3. The CDR3 here is CSATGSSNQPQHF. Here the CDR3 DNA reads TGCAGTGCTACGGGGTCTAGCAATCAGCCCCAGCATTTT.

CDR3 DNA: TGTGCCAGCAGGCCCGTAGGGCCGCGAGGGATCGGAAACACCATATATTTT. Translating it yields CASRPVGPRGIGNTIYF. This chain connects TRBV6-2 or TRBV6-3 to TRBJ1-3; no clear D gene. V was clipped by 6 bases and J by 4 bases, with 22 bases between them. From germline, CDR1 is MNHEY and CDR2 SVGEGT. This CDR3 region has 17 residues.

This clonotype has a count of ten or more. The chain joins TRBV7-2 to TRBJ2-3, with D unclear. Germline V gene sequence: CDR1 SGHTA, CDR2 FQGNSA. V shed 2 bases and J shed 4 bases, with 10 bases lying between them. CDR3 length: 14 residues. The CDR3 DNA is TGTGCCAGCAGCTTATACCAGAGCGCAGATACGCAGTATTTT. Translation gives CASSLYQSADTQYF.

The chain employs TRBV11-2 and TRBJ2-7, with D uncertain. Germline assignment: CDR1 SGHAT and CDR2 FQNNGV. The germline V and J ends were trimmed by 3 bases and 5 bases, with 5 bases remaining between them. The CDR3 loop spans 11 amino acids. The CDR3 spells CASSFYNEQYF. In DNA, the CDR3 is TGTGCCAGCAGCTTCTACAACGAGCAGTACTTC.

This clonotype was picked up many times. This chain joins TRBV11-2 and TRBJ2-5; D perhaps matches TRBD2 (6 bases). Germline-derived CDR1 and CDR2 are SGHAT and FQNNGV. V was trimmed by 7 bases and J by 4 bases, leaving 19 bases between them. The CDR3 has 15 amino acids. This chain's CDR3 is CASTPPLGGRETQYF. Here the CDR3 DNA reads TGTGCCAGCACCCCCCCCCTAGGAGGGCGAGAGACCCAGTACTTC.

This chain uses TRBV30 with TRBJ1-4; TRBD1 agrees at 10 bases. The CDR3 consists of 16 residues. The V gene's germline CDR1 is GTSNPN and CDR2 SVGIG (reference sequence). The V segment lost 4 bases and the J segment 3 bases; nucleotides outside the gene matches: 8. CDR3 sequence (DNA): TGTGCCTGGAAGTTACGGACAGGGGGTGCTAATGAAAAACTGTTTTTT. Residues: CAWKLRTGGANEKLFF.

The CDR3 loop is CASNTGLRTEAFF. CDR3 DNA: TGTGCCAGCAACACAGGGCTCAGGACTGAAGCTTTCTTT. V is TRBV28 and J is TRBJ1-1, with D possibly TRBD1 on 6 matching bases. V lost 7 bases and J lost 5, with 14 bases in between. CDR1 and CDR2 (germline): MDHEN, SYDVKM. This CDR3 is built from 13 residues.

This clonotype was detected ten times or more. This chain joins TRBV27 and TRBJ2-3; the D gene is possibly TRBD2 (6 bases). The DNA end favors TRBJ2-7, so the J call may be wrong. From germline, CDR1 is MNHEY and CDR2 SMNVEV (reference sequence). This CDR3 is 16 amino acids long. The CDR3 nucleotides read TGTGCCAGCAGTTTAGTCGCGGGGAGACCTTCCTACGAGCAGTACTTC. Encoded protein: CASSLVAGRPSYEQYF.

This clonotype showed up just a few times. The V gene is TRBV7-3, the J gene TRBJ2-2; D is unclear. V was cut by 4 bases and J by 6 bases, with 6 bases left in between. CDR1 and CDR2 (germline): SGHTA, FQGTGA. This CDR3 region has 12 residues. CDR3: CASSSDAGELFF. The CDR3 DNA reads as TGTGCCAGCAGCTCCGACGCCGGGGAGCTGTTTTTT.

At least ten counts were recorded for this clonotype. The chain uses TRBV5-1 and TRBJ2-7; no definite D call. This CDR3 is 15 amino acids long. Germline loops: CDR1 SGHRS, CDR2 YFSETQ. V gave up 7 bases and J gave up 1 base, with 18 bases separating them. CDR3 region: CASSTITTSSYEQYF. DNA for the CDR3: TGCGCCAGCTCAACCATAACGACATCTTCCTACGAGCAGTACTTC.

This clonotype was observed at least ten times. This sequence joins TRBV11-2 and TRBJ2-5; no clear D gene. Germline values: CDR1 SGHAT, CDR2 FQNNGV. CDR3 length: 16 amino acids. V dropped 0 bases and J dropped 0 bases, with 11 bases sitting between them. In DNA, the CDR3 is TGTGCCAGCAGCTTAGATCGACTTCAGTACCAAGAGACCCAGTACTTC. Amino acids: CASSLDRLQYQETQYF.

In its sample, this clonotype was seen many times. This chain joins TRBV20-1 and TRBJ2-5, with D uncertain. In germline, CDR1 is DFQATT, CDR2 SNEGSKA (reference sequence). This CDR3 has 11 residues. V gave up 0 bases and J gave up 5 bases, with 4 bases separating them. CDR3 loop: CSARDWETQYF. The CDR3 bases are TGCAGTGCTAGAGATTGGGAGACCCAGTACTTC.

This clonotype was recorded many times. The rearrangement links TRBV9 to TRBJ2-3; 8 nucleotides agree with TRBD2. From germline, CDR1 is SGDLS and CDR2 YYNGEE. Unmatched junction bases numbered 12, after V lost 4 bases and J lost 2 bases. The CDR3 totals 17 residues. The CDR3 bases are TGTGCCAGCAGCTCCCTTTTCCAGCGGGGGAACACAGATACGCAGTATTTT. Translation: CASSSLFQRGNTDTQYF.

This clonotype was seen ten or more times. The chain employs TRBV24-1 and TRBJ2-5, with D tentatively TRBD1 or TRBD2 (6 bases each). Germline CDR1 is KGHDR and CDR2 is SFDVKD. CDR3 length equals 16 residues. V lost 1 base, J lost 3 bases, and 14 bases lay in between. In nucleotides, the CDR3 is TGTGCCACCAGTGATTTAGGAGGGACAAAAGAAGAGACCCAGTACTTC. It encodes CATSDLGGTKEETQYF.

Many counts were recorded for this clonotype. Compared with germline, one end of the junction differs, possibly owing to a read error. This chain uses TRBV7-2 with TRBJ1-1; D is uncertain. The CDR3 spans 15 residues. The germline gives CDR1 SGHTA, CDR2 FQGNSA. In DNA form, the CDR3 reads TGTGCCAGCAGATTAGGTGCGGGCATGAACACTGAAGCTTTCTTT. Translated: CASRLGAGMNTEAFF.

This clonotype was observed a few times. The J gene is TRBJ1-5, the V gene TRBV15; 8 nucleotides align to TRBD1. V was clipped by 0 bases and J by 7 bases; unmatched bases: 5. The CDR3 totals 15 residues. Germline V gene data show CDR1 as LNHNV and CDR2 as YYDKDF (reference sequence). CDR3 sequence (DNA): TGTGCCACCAGCAGAGACAGGGGGCTCGTACAGCCCCAGCATTTT. The encoded protein is CATSRDRGLVQPQHF.

This clonotype has only a few counts. CDR3 coding DNA: TGTGCCAGCAGCGCGTCCCCAACCTACGAGCAGTACTTC. It specifies CASSASPTYEQYF. The chain couples TRBV7-2 to TRBJ2-7; D ambiguous. Trimming shortened V by 5 bases and J by 2 bases, and 10 bases separated the two germline ends. The CDR3 sequence is 13 residues long. The germline CDR1 and CDR2 sequences are SGHTA and FQGNSA.